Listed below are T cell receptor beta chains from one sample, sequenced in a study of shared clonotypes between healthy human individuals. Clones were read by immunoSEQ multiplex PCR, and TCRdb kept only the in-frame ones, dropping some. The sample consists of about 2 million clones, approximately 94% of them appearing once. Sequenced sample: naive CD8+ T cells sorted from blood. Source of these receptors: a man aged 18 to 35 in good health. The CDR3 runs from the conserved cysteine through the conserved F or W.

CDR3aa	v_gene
CASSQVPGENEKLFF	TRBV4-1
CASSEIGGSYEQYF	TRBV6-1
CASSPTGTGDGYTF	TRBV28
CARSWDGGSGNTIYF	TRBV30
CASYFPGLNNEQFF	TRBV2
CASSAGQGARVNYGYTF	TRBV10-1
CASSLGSYTEAFF	TRBV27
CASSQAGAQPQHF	TRBV4-1
CASSSGSNQPQHF	TRBV5-6
CASSITALAYEQYF	TRBV19
CASSETENTGELFF	TRBV2
CASSLVSPYDSGIVNEQFF	TRBV7-6
CASSTDSSYEQYF	TRBV6-1
CASSSVLGPEETQYF	TRBV5-6
CASSYTVIHEQFF	TRBV6-5
CASSESLAGGPRNIQYF	TRBV10-2
CAGSRIRGEKLFF	TRBV28
CASSFRGLKTYEQYF	TRBV11-2
CASSPQGSLEAFF	TRBV13
CASSLRDSQETQYF	TRBV5-8
CASSLRGADTQYF	TRBV28
CASSLVREDQPQHF	TRBV28
CAISVELAGGTYSTDTQYF	TRBV10-3
CASSPTTGAYEQYF	TRBV19
CSVLRANTGELFF	TRBV29-1
CASSEGEQYF	TRBV2
CASSSQRVNTDTQYF	TRBV5-1
CASSEGGEAYEQYF	TRBV6-5
CASSHGDPAYEQYF	TRBV4-1
CASSFGQGAGTEAFF	TRBV5-8
CAWSGGLEGYTF	TRBV30
CASSSGTGTNTGELFF	TRBV5-8
CASSPGPYEQYF	TRBV7-9
CASRTYSYTTDTQYF	TRBV5-4
CASSVATGAGSPLHF	TRBV9
CASSTRDRSILGGEQYF	TRBV13
CASSSIPIGQGQETQYF	TRBV7-7
CASSQIRSTTYEQYF	TRBV4-1
CASSLDFPEQFF	TRBV5-6
CASSLYGRNTEAFF	TRBV7-9
CASSLSRTMQRDTQYF	TRBV6-5
CASSYLPGAAVDTQYF	TRBV6-5
CASSEDSSPLHF	TRBV28
CASSQGDGNTEAFF	TRBV4-1
CASSDWTSELRYGYTF	TRBV25-1
CASSADRVGSYEQYF	TRBV28
CASIIGPTEGAFF	TRBV6-6
CASSSLAGNYEQYF	TRBV19
CASSPGQTYYEQYF	TRBV11-2
CSVELQFGYTF	TRBV29-1
CASSSTGIPEAFF	TRBV27
CAWSVPIPRGQPYEQYF	TRBV30
CASRTRQANTEAFF	TRBV5-1
CASTQEVSGSSYEQYF	TRBV4-3
CASSQTGGQPQHF	TRBV6-5